Following are 14 T cell receptor beta chains from one sample sequenced in a study of blood T cell repertoires in COVID-19. Profiled with immunoSEQ multiplex PCR; TCRdb holds only in-frame clones, not every one. The sample has roughly 130,000 clones, approximately 83% seen once. The specimen sequenced was peripheral blood. These receptors all stem from a woman aged 45-59 years with acute or convalescent COVID-19.

The chain is built from TRBV18 and TRBJ1-2; 7 bases agree with TRBD1. This CDR3 is 16 amino acids long. Germline V lookup: CDR1 KGHSH, CDR2 LQKENI. The junction had 6 bases not matched to a gene; V was cut back by 2 bases and J by 0 bases. CDR3 sequence: CASSPTDRDPNYGYTF. The DNA for the CDR3 is TGTGCCAGCTCACCAACAGACAGGGATCCTAACTATGGCTACACCTTC.

V is TRBV2 and J is TRBJ1-2; TRBD1 agrees at 8 bases. Trimming removed 5 bases from V and 4 bases from J; junction bases left unmatched: 6. Germline values: CDR1 SNHLY, CDR2 FYNNEI. The CDR3 runs 14 residues. The CDR3 region is CASSSQGGVYGYTF. The CDR3 DNA reads TGTGCCAGCAGTTCACAGGGGGGAGTCTATGGCTACACCTTC.

The chain combines TRBV9 with TRBJ1-5; D is unclear. V was pared by 4 bases and J by 3 bases, with 14 bases between. Germline V CDR1 and CDR2: SGDLS, YYNGEE. This CDR3 spans 15 amino acids. In DNA, the CDR3 is TGTGCCAGCAGCCGCGGGGAGCGCCCCAATCAGCCCCAGCATTTT. Amino acid sequence: CASSRGERPNQPQHF.

This chain connects TRBV24-1 to TRBJ2-3; D may be TRBD1 (6 bases). Germline V gene data show CDR1 as KGHDR and CDR2 as SFDVKD. The CDR3 sequence is 13 residues long. Trimming took 10 bases from V and 2 from J, leaving 12 bases between them. In DNA form, the CDR3 reads TGTGCCACGTCCGGGACACCCACAGATACGCAGTATTTT. Translated: CATSGTPTDTQYF.

This clone was found once. The V call is TRBV6-1, the J call TRBJ2-5; the D gene is possibly TRBD1 (5 bases). This CDR3 is built from 15 residues. Trimming cost V 3 bases and J 2 bases, with 13 bases left between them. The germline CDR1 and CDR2 sequences are MNHNS and SASEGT. In DNA form, the CDR3 reads TGTGCCAGCAGTGATGTCAGGGTGACTCAAGAGACCCAGTACTTC. Translated, it gives CASSDVRVTQETQYF.

The J gene is TRBJ1-1, the V gene TRBV12-3 or TRBV12-4; TRBD1 agrees at 7 bases. V gave up 6 bases and J gave up 4 bases; unmatched junction bases: 5. This CDR3 has 13 residues. The CDR3 here is CASRPGTATEAFF. CDR3 in DNA: TGTGCCAGCAGACCCGGGACAGCCACTGAAGCTTTCTTT.

This chain uses TRBV19 with TRBJ1-5; perhaps TRBD1 as D (6 bases). Looked up from germline, CDR1 is LNHDA and CDR2 is SQIVND (reference sequence). The CDR3 sequence is 12 residues long. V was clipped by 9 bases and J by 4 bases, with 10 bases between them. The CDR3, as DNA: TGTGCCAGCCGCGACAGGAATCAGCCCCAGCATTTT. As protein: CASRDRNQPQHF. Supplemented by reference TRBV19 and TRBJ1-5, the full variable domain reads DGGITQSPKYLFRKEGQNVTLSCEQNLNHDAMYWYRQDPGQGLRLIYYSQIVNDFQKGDIAEGYSVSREKKESFPLTVTSAQKNPTAFYLCASRDRNQPQHFGDGTRLSIL.

The chain employs TRBV27 and TRBJ1-6; 7 nucleotides agree with TRBD1. V shed 10 bases, J shed 9 bases, and the junction held 9 bases outside the gene matches. The CDR3 length is 13 residues. Germline V gene lookup returns CDR1 MNHEY and CDR2 SMNVEV (reference sequence). The CDR3 nucleotides are TGTGCCACCCGACAGGGTTTGCTTTCACCCCTCCACTTT. This translates into CATRQGLLSPLHF.

J is TRBJ2-1 and V is TRBV3-1 (or the pseudogene TRBV3-2); 10 nucleotides match TRBD1. Germline trimming cut 6 bases from V and 5 bases from J; bases unmatched to any gene: 7. From germline, CDR1 is LGHDT and CDR2 YNNKEL (reference sequence). This CDR3 is built from 15 residues. The CDR3 sequence: CASRQTGGLDNEQFF. The CDR3 region has the DNA TGTGCCAGCAGACAGACAGGGGGCTTAGACAATGAGCAGTTCTTC.

The chain couples TRBV6-7 to TRBJ2-1, with 8 bases lining up with TRBD1. TRBV6-7 is identified as an open reading frame with a role that is uncertain. CDR3 length equals 18 residues. J gave up 7 bases and V 0 bases, and 14 bases lay outside the gene matches. CDR3 nucleotides: TGTGCCAGCAGTTACTCCGCTCGGGGCAGGGGGCTGGAGAATGAGCAGTTCTTC. This translates into CASSYSARGRGLENEQFF.

The chain carries TRBV3-1 (or the pseudogene TRBV3-2) and TRBJ1-3; D remains unclear. CDR3 size: 15 residues. Trimming cost V 2 bases and J 3 bases, with 11 bases left between them. Germline CDR1 is LGHDT and CDR2 is YNNKEL (reference sequence). For the CDR3, the DNA is TGTGCCAGCAGCCAACGGCCGGGGTTTGGAAACACCATATATTTT. It yields the protein CASSQRPGFGNTIYF.

This clone has only one observation. The chain recombines TRBV19 with TRBJ1-4; D is undetermined. The CDR3 is 13 amino acids. Per germline, CDR1 LNHDA and CDR2 SQIVND (reference sequence). V was shortened by 7 bases and J by 2 bases, with 8 bases between the two germline ends. The CDR3 DNA is TGTGCCAGTAACTGGGCTACTAATGAAAAACTGTTTTTT. This translates into CASNWATNEKLFF.

J is TRBJ1-6 and V is TRBV3-1 (or the pseudogene TRBV3-2); TRBD1 matches 7 bases. The CDR3 runs to 15 residues. CDR1 and CDR2 from the germline V gene are LGHDT and YNNKEL (reference sequence). Germline trimming cut 1 base from V and 7 bases from J; bases unmatched to any gene: 4. Here the CDR3 DNA reads TGTGCCAGCAGCCAAGGTATACAGGGGAATTCACCCCTCCACTTT. Amino acids: CASSQGIQGNSPLHF.

The rearrangement joins TRBV27 to TRBJ2-1; tentative D call: TRBD2 (6 bases). The germline V and J ends were trimmed by 6 bases and 5 bases, with 14 bases remaining between them. Looked up from germline, CDR1 is MNHEY and CDR2 is SMNVEV (reference sequence). The CDR3 is 14 residues long. This CDR3 is CASRSPGLNNEQFF. CDR3 nucleotides: TGTGCCAGCAGGTCCCCCGGACTAAACAATGAGCAGTTCTTC.